The 8 T cell receptor beta chains listed next were all sequenced from one sample in a study of identical twins (dated by TCRdb to between 2015 and 2016). Preparation of the library involved 5' RACE. Sequencing used an Illumina HiSeq 2000. TCRdb took the public reads, trimmed them with fastp at Q25, ran MiXCR for clone calling and kept in-frame beta chains. Each entry is one CDR3 protein sequence, shown with its most common DNA and genes. The sample table contains 450,000 to 650,000 distinct CDR3 sequences; only one count was recorded for roughly 15% of them. The ten largest clones represent about 0.4% of the sample. This sample was also put to use in a study of yellow fever vaccine responses in identical twins.

Sequences were obtained from CD4+ T cells sorted from blood. The origin of the receptors is a woman aged 18 to 35 in good health.

V and J are TRBV5-5 and TRBJ2-2; D perhaps matches TRBD2 (6 bases). V was shortened by 1 base and J by 3 bases, with 13 bases between the two germline ends. The CDR3 is 16 residues long. Germline CDR1 SGHKS, CDR2 YYEKEE (reference sequence). CDR3 bases: TGTGCCAGCAGCTTGTATGCGGGATCTGACACCGGGGAGCTGTTTTTT. Translated, it gives CASSLYAGSDTGELFF. Full variable domain (missing parts from reference TRBV5-5 and TRBJ2-2): DAGVTQSPTHLIKTRGQQVTLRCSPISGHKSVSWYQQVLGQGPQFIFQYYEKEERGRGNFPDRFSARQFPNYSSELNVNALLLGDSALYLCASSLYAGSDTGELFFGEGSRLTVL.

This clonotype was found many times. The V gene is TRBV18, the J gene TRBJ1-2, with a tentative D call TRBD1 (6 bases). The CDR3 sequence is 14 residues long. The V end was cut by 5 bases, the J end by 0 bases, with 10 bases between. Per germline, CDR1 KGHSH and CDR2 LQKENI. The CDR3 DNA follows: TGTGCCAGCTCATCGACAGGAACTAACTATGGCTACACCTTC. This translates into CASSSTGTNYGYTF.

This chain joins TRBV3-1 and TRBJ2-2; the D gene is possibly TRBD2 (5 bases). CDR1 LGHDT and CDR2 YNNKEL come from the germline V gene (reference sequence). The CDR3 covers 16 residues. The V and J ends lost 7 bases and 0 bases respectively, with 15 bases between them. CDR3 region: CASTNERTPNTGELFF. The CDR3 DNA sequence: TGTGCCAGCACAAACGAGCGGACCCCGAACACCGGGGAGCTGTTTTTT.

This chain links TRBV5-6 with TRBJ1-2, with 7 bases lining up with TRBD1. The germline gives CDR1 SGHDT, CDR2 YYEEEE. This CDR3 has 13 amino acids. J was trimmed by 2 bases and V by 4 bases; bases with no gene match: 2. CDR3 protein: CASSEDRNYGYTF. The CDR3 DNA reads TGTGCCAGCAGCGAGGACAGGAACTATGGCTACACCTTC.

V usage is TRBV7-3 and J usage is TRBJ2-3; 13 nucleotides match TRBD2. Germline V lookup: CDR1 SGHTA, CDR2 FQGTGA. The CDR3 runs 16 residues. Unmatched junction bases numbered 5, after V lost 5 bases and J lost 3 bases. CDR3 amino acids: CASSPSGLAGTDTQYF. The CDR3 nucleotides are TGTGCCAGCAGCCCCTCGGGACTAGCGGGGACAGATACGCAGTATTTT.

The sample holds a few counts of this clonotype. The chain combines TRBV20-1 with TRBJ2-3; possibly TRBD2 for D (5 bases). Trimming shortened V by 3 bases and J by 3 bases, and 16 bases separated the two germline ends. The CDR3 runs to 15 residues. The germline CDR1 and CDR2 sequences are DFQATT and SNEGSKA (reference sequence). The CDR3, as DNA: TGCAGTGCTAGTCGAGGGCCCCTGGGTACAGATACGCAGTATTTT. This gives the protein CSASRGPLGTDTQYF.

This clonotype occurred many times. For the CDR3, the DNA is TGTGCCAGCAGTACTAGCAATCAGCCCCAGCATTTT. Encoded protein: CASSTSNQPQHF. V usage is TRBV12-3 or TRBV12-4 and J usage is TRBJ1-5; D remains unclear. Trimming left V 5 bases short and J 0 bases short, with 2 bases between. This CDR3 has 12 residues.

V and J are TRBV4-1 and TRBJ2-1; D is unclear. V lost 1 base to trimming and J lost 1 base, with 8 bases between them. CDR3 size: 15 residues. The germline gives CDR1 MGHRA, CDR2 YSYEKL. The CDR3: CASSQGPASYNEQFF. The CDR3 DNA follows: TGCGCCAGCAGCCAAGGCCCCGCGTCCTACAATGAGCAGTTCTTC.